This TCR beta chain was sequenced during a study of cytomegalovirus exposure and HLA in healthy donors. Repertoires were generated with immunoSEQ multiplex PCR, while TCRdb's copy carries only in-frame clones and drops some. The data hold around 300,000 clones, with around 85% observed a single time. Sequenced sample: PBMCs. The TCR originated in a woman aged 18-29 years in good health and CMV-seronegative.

The CDR3 reads CASSHGTTQETQYF. The DNA of the CDR3 is TGCGCCAGCAGTCACGGGACAACCCAAGAGACCCAGTACTTC. The rearrangement joins TRBV5-1 to TRBJ2-5; D possibly corresponds to TRBD1 (6 bases). The CDR3 loop spans 14 amino acids. Germline V gene sequence: CDR1 SGHRS, CDR2 YFSETQ. V lost 5 bases, J lost 1 base, and 12 bases lay in between. Full variable domain (rest looked up from reference TRBV5-1 and TRBJ2-5): KAGVTQTPRYLIKTRGQQVTLSCSPISGHRSVSWYQQTPGQGLQFLFEYFSETQRNKGNFPGRFSGRQFSNSRSEMNVSTLELGDSALYLCASSHGTTQETQYFGPGTRLLVL.